This is a list of T cell receptor beta chains from one sample in a study of shared clonotypes between healthy human individuals. Using immunoSEQ multiplex PCR, the repertoire was profiled, and TCRdb retains in-frame clones only, with some absent. This table holds more than 550,000 clones, 90% found once. Sequenced material: memory CD8+ T cells from PBMCs. The receptors here all came from a man younger than 35 in good health. Some clones in this sample may be carry-over from other donors' samples. CDR3s include the opening cysteine and the closing phenylalanine or tryptophan. A D gene is named only where the DNA matches it firmly. Clone size is stated in some rows and not others, as once, few, many or a class when expanded.

CDR3	DNA	J	size	D	V
CASSWGRDFEQYF	TGTGCCAGCAGCTGGGGACGAGATTTCGAGCAGTACTTC	TRBJ2-7	-	-	TRBV27
CASTLGSGSVYTQYF	TGTGCCAGCACCTTAGGTAGCGGGAGTGTTTATACGCAGTATTTT	TRBJ2-3	-	TRBD2	TRBV6-1
CASSDFSRGYEQYF	TGTGCCAGCAGCGATTTTAGTAGAGGTTACGAGCAGTACTTC	TRBJ2-7	-	-	TRBV11-3
CASSSPAGGNNEQFF	TGTGCCAGCAGTTCCCCGGCGGGAGGGAACAATGAGCAGTTCTTC	TRBJ2-1	-	TRBD2	TRBV28
CASRPGLAASYEQYF	TGTGCCAGCAGGCCCGGACTAGCGGCGTCCTACGAGCAGTACTTC	TRBJ2-7	-	TRBD2	TRBV27
CASSVGTGVRGDEQFF	TGTGCCAGCAGCGTAGGGACAGGGGTTAGAGGGGATGAGCAGTTCTTC	TRBJ2-1	-	TRBD1	TRBV9
CASRDSNTDTQYF	TGTGCCAGCCGGGACTCTAACACAGATACGCAGTATTTT	TRBJ2-3	-	-	TRBV7-9
CASSQETGTGYFVKLFF	TGCGCCAGCAGCCAAGAAACCGGGACAGGGTACTTCGTAAAACTGTTTTTT	TRBJ1-4	-	TRBD1	TRBV4-1
CASSPGQPTETQYF	TGTGCCAGCAGCCCGGGACAGCCCACGGAGACCCAGTACTTC	TRBJ2-5	once	TRBD1	TRBV14
CASSLLSELSGEQYF	TGCGCCAGCAGCTTGCTTTCCGAACTTTCGGGCGAGCAGTACTTC	TRBJ2-7	-	-	TRBV5-1
CASSMVRLVPPLGTEAFF	TGTGCCAGTAGTATGGTTCGGCTCGTCCCACCCCTGGGCACTGAAGCTTTCTTT	TRBJ1-1	-	-	TRBV19
CASSFPGLASSSYNEQFF	TGTGCCAGCAGCTTTCCGGGACTAGCGTCGAGCTCCTACAATGAGCAGTTCTTC	TRBJ2-1	-	TRBD2	TRBV11-2
CASSLEVSSNQPQHF	TGTGCCAGCAGCTTAGAGGTCAGCTCCAATCAGCCCCAGCATTTT	TRBJ1-5	-	-	TRBV7-9
CASSGGGLVQGHEQYF	TGTGCCAGCAGTGGGGGAGGCTTGGTACAGGGCCACGAGCAGTACTTC	TRBJ2-7	-	-	TRBV27
CASSPTGRYTNEKLFF	TGTGCCAGCTCACCGACGGGTCGTTACACTAATGAAAAACTGTTTTTT	TRBJ1-4	once	-	TRBV18
CASSLGESLYNEQFF	TGTGCCAGCAGCTTGGGGGAATCCCTCTACAATGAGCAGTTCTTC	TRBJ2-1	few	-	TRBV5-5
CASSLGRTSGSPSGGLFF	TGTGCCAGCAGCTTAGGCAGGACTAGCGGGAGCCCTTCCGGGGGGCTGTTTTTT	TRBJ2-2	-	TRBD2	TRBV11-2
CASSLGDSLNTEAFF	TGTGCCAGCAGCTTGGGGGACAGTCTGAACACTGAAGCTTTCTTT	TRBJ1-1	-	TRBD1	TRBV9
CAWSVRGLAEAFF	TGTGCCTGGAGTGTTAGGGGGCTGGCTGAAGCTTTCTTT	TRBJ1-1	-	TRBD1	TRBV30
CASSPGLNSGYTF	TGTGCCAGCAGTCCGGGACTAAACTCTGGCTACACCTTC	TRBJ1-2	-	-	TRBV27
CASSLADWNTGELFF	TGTGCCAGCAGCTTAGCGGACTGGAACACCGGGGAGCTGTTTTTT	TRBJ2-2	-	-	TRBV7-9
CASSLAETVEAFF	TGTGCCAGCAGCTTAGCGGAGACAGTGGAAGCTTTCTTT	TRBJ1-1	-	-	TRBV7-9
CASSLRWDRGPTYGYTF	TGTGCCAGCAGTTTAAGGTGGGACAGGGGGCCGACCTATGGCTACACCTTC	TRBJ1-2	-	TRBD1	TRBV28
CASGGRTSNQPQHF	TGTGCCTCCGGCGGGCGGACTAGCAATCAGCCCCAGCATTTT	TRBJ1-5	-	-	TRBV15
CASSIGSTGGFQPQHF	TGTGCCAGCAGCATTGGATCGACAGGGGGTTTCCAGCCCCAGCATTTT	TRBJ1-5	-	TRBD1	TRBV5-6
CASSITNRGEAFF	TGTGCCAGCAGCATAACGAACAGGGGTGAAGCTTTCTTT	TRBJ1-1	-	TRBD1	TRBV9
CASTSAPRSTDTQYF	TGTGCCAGTACCAGCGCCCCAAGAAGCACAGATACGCAGTATTTT	TRBJ2-3	-	-	TRBV28